This TCR beta chain was sequenced for a study of control samples from healthy donors and cancer patients. CDR1 and CDR2 from the germline V gene are SNHLY and FYNNEI. The CDR3 has 16 residues. Trimming cost V 2 bases and J 3 bases, with 13 bases left between them. Repertoires were generated with immunoSEQ multiplex PCR, while TCRdb's copy carries only in-frame clones and drops some. The sample holds roughly 93,000 clones, about 89% seen once. This chain connects TRBV2 to TRBJ1-4; D is possibly TRBD1 (6 bases). The sequence derives from a woman in her fifties or sixties with colorectal cancer. The specimen sequenced was PBMCs. The CDR3 sequence: CASSELGGAANEKLFF. CDR3 DNA sequence: TGTGCCAGCAGTGAATTGGGGGGGGCGGCTAATGAAAAACTGTTTTTT.